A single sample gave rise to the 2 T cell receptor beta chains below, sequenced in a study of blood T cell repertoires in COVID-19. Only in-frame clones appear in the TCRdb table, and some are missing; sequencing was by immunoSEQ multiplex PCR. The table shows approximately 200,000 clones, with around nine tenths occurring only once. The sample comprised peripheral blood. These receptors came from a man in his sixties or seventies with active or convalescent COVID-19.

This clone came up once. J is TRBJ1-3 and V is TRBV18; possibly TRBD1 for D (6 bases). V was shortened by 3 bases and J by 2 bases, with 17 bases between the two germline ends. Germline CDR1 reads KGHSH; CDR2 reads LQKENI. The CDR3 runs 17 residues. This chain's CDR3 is CASSPPGQKHAGNTIYF. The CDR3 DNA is TGTGCCAGCTCACCTCCGGGACAAAAACACGCTGGAAACACCATATATTTT.

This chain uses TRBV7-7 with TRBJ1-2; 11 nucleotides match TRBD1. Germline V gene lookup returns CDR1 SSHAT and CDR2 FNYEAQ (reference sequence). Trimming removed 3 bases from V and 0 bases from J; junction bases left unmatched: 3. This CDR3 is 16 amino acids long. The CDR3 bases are TGTGCCAGCAGCTTGGGACAGGGGGACCCTAACTATGGCTACACCTTC. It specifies CASSLGQGDPNYGYTF.